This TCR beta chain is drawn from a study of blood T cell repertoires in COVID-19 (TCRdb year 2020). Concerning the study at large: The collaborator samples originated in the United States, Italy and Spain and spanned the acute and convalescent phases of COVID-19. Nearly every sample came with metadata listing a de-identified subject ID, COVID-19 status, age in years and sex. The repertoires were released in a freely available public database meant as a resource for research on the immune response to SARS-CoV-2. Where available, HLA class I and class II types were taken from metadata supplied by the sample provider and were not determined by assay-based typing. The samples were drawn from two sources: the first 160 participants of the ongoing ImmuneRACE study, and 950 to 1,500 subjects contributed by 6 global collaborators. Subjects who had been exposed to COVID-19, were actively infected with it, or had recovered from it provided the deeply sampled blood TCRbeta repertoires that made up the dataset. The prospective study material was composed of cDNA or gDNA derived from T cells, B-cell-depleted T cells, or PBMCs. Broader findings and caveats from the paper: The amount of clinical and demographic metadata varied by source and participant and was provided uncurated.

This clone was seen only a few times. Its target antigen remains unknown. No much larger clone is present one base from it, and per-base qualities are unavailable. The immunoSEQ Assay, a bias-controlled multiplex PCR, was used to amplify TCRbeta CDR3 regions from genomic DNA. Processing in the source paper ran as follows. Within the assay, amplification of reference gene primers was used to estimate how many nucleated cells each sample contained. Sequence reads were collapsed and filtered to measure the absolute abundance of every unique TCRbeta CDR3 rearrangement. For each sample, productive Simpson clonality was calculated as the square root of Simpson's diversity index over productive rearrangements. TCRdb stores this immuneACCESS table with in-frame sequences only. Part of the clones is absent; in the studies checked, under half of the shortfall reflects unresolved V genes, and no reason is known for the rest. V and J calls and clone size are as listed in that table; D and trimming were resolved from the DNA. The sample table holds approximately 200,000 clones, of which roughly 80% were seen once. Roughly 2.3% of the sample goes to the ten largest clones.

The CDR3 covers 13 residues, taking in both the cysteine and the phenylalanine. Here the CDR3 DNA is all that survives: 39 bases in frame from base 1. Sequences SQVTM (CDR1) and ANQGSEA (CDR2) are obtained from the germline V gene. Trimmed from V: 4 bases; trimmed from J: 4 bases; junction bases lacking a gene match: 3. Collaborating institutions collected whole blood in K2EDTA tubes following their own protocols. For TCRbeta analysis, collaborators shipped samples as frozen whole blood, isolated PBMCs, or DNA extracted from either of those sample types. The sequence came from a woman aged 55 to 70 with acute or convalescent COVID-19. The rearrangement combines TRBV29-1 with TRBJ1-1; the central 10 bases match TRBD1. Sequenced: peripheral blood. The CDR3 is CSVGTGGPTEAFF. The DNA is TGCAGCGTTGGGACAGGGGGACCCACTGAAGCTTTCTTT.